This T cell receptor beta chain was retrieved from a study of cytomegalovirus exposure and HLA in healthy donors. Study-wide points: The study listed approximately 170 cytomegalovirus-associated TCR beta chains.

Assay: immunoSEQ multiplex PCR; the TCRdb copy retains only in-frame clones and omits some. Of approximately 220,000 clones in the sample, about 87% are singletons; the top ten hold 2.6%. V trimming: 3 bases; J trimming: 9 bases; junction bases outside the gene matches: 6. Germline lookup yields CDR1 SGHNT and CDR2 YYREEE (reference sequence). The CDR3 is 14 residues long. A word on this clone: Antigen unknown.

This chain uses TRBV5-4 with TRBJ1-6; the match to TRBD1 covers 7 bases. This clonotype originated in a man younger than 30 in good health and CMV-seronegative. The sample was PBMCs. CDR3 region: CASSSQQGTSPLHF. In DNA, the CDR3 is TGTGCCAGCAGCTCACAACAGGGGACTTCACCCCTCCACTTT.